This T cell receptor beta chain was captured in a study of OX40 agonist ivuxolimab in advanced cancers. Overall study context: Ivuxolimab, which is an agonistic anti-OX40 (CD134) antibody, was administered to the patients. Eligibility rules accepted prior anti-PD-1, anti-PD-L1 or anti-CTLA-4 therapy, and 35% to 45% had some. Study observations and caveats: Blood T cells, both CD4+ and CD8+, expanded clonally by week 6 at 0.1 to 3.0 mg/kg.

Of note for this clone: Antigen: not known.

Some clones are missing from TCRdb's copy, which holds only in-frame ones; the method was immunoSEQ multiplex PCR. This table has about 76,000 clones, about 86% appearing once. The origin of this receptor is an adult with an advanced solid tumor such as melanoma, head and neck, liver or kidney cancer. This specimen was CD4+ or CD8+ T cells sorted from blood, taken in a trial of the OX40 agonist ivuxolimab.

The CDR3 nucleotides are TGTGCCAGCTCACCATCGGGGGGGCCGGGCAATCAGCCCCAGCATTTT. Translation gives CASSPSGGPGNQPQHF. This chain uses TRBV18 with TRBJ1-5, with D possibly TRBD1 on 6 matching bases. V shed 2 bases and J shed 2 bases, with 13 bases lying between them. This CDR3 spans 16 amino acids. Germline loops: CDR1 KGHSH, CDR2 LQKENI.